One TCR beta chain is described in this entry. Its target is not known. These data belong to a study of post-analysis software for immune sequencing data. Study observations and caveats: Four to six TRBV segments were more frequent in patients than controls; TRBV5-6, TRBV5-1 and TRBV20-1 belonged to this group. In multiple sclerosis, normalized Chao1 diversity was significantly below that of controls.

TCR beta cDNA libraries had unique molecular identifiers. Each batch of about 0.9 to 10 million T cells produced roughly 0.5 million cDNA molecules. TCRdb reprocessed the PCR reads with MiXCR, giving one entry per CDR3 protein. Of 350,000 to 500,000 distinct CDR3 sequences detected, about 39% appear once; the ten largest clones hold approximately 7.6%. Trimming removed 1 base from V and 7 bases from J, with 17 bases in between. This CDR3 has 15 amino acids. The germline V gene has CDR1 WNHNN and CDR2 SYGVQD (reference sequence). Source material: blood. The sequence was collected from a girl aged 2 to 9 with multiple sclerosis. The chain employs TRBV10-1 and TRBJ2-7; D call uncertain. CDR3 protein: CASSEFSAVGGEQYF. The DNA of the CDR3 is TGCGCCAGCAGTGAGTTCTCGGCGGTGGGTGGAGAGCAGTACTTC.